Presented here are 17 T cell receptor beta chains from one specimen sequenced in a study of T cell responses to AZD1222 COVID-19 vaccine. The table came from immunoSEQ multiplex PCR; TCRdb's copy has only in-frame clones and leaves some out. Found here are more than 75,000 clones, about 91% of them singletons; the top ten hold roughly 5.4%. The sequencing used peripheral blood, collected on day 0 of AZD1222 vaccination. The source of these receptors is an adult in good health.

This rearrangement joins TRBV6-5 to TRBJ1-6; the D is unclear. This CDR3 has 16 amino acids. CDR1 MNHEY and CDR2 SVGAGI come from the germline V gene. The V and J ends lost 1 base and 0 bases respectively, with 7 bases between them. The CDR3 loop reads CASSYLASSYNSPLHF. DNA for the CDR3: TGTGCCAGCAGTTACTTGGCAAGCTCCTATAATTCACCCCTCCACTTT.

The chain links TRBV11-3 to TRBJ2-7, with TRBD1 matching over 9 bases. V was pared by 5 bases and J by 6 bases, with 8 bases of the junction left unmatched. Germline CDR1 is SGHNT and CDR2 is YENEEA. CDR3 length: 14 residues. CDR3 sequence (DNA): TGTGCCAGCAGCCAGGGACAGGGTGATCTCGAGCAGTACTTC. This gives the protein CASSQGQGDLEQYF.

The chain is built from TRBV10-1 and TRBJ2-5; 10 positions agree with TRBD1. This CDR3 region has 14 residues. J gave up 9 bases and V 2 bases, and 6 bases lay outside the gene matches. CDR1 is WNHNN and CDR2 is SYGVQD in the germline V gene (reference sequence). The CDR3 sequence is CASSERQGADAQYF. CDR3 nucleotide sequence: TGCGCCAGCAGTGAGAGACAGGGGGCTGATGCCCAGTACTTC.

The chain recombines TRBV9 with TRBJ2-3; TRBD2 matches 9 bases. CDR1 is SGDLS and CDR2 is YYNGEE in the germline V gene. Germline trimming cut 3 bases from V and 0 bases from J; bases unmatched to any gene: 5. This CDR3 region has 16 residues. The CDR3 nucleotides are TGTGCCAGCAGCGCACCTGGGACTAGCAGCACAGATACGCAGTATTTT. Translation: CASSAPGTSSTDTQYF.

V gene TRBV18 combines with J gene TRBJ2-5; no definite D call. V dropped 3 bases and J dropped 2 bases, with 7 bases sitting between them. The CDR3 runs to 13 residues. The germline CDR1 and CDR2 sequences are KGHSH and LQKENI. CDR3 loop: CASSPASQETQYF. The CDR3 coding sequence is TGTGCCAGCTCACCCGCCTCACAAGAGACCCAGTACTTC.

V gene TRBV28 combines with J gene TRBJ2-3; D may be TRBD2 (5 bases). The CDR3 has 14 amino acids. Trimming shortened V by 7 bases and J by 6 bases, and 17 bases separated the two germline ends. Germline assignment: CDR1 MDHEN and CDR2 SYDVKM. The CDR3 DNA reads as TGTGCCAGCAAAGGGTGGCTAGCAACGGATACGCAGTATTTT. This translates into CASKGWLATDTQYF.

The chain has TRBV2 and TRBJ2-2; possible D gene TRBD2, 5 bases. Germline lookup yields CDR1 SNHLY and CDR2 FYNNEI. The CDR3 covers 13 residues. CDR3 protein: CAGAKEVAGELFF. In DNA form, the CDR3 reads TGTGCTGGTGCGAAGGAGGTAGCTGGGGAGCTGTTTTTT.

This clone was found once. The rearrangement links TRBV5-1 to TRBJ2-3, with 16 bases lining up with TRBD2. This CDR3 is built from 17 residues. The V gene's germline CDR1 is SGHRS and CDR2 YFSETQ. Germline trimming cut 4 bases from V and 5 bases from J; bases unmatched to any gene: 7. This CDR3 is CASSEGLAGGPGDTQYF. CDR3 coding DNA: TGCGCCAGCAGCGAGGGACTAGCGGGAGGGCCAGGAGATACGCAGTATTTT.

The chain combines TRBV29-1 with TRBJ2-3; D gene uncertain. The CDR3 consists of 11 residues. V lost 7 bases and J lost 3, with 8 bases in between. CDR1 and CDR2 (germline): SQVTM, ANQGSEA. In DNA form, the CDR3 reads TGCAGCGCCACGATTACAGATACGCAGTATTTT. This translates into CSATITDTQYF.

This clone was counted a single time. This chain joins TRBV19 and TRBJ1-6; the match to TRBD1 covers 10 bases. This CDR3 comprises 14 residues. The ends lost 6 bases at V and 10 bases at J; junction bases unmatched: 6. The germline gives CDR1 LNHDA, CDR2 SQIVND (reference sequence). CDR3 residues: CASSLDRGRSPLHF. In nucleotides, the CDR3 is TGTGCCAGTAGCCTGGACAGGGGGAGATCACCCCTCCACTTT. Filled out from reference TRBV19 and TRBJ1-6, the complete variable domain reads DGGITQSPKYLFRKEGQNVTLSCEQNLNHDAMYWYRQDPGQGLRLIYYSQIVNDFQKGDIAEGYSVSREKKESFPLTVTSAQKNPTAFYLCASSLDRGRSPLHFGNGTRLTVT.

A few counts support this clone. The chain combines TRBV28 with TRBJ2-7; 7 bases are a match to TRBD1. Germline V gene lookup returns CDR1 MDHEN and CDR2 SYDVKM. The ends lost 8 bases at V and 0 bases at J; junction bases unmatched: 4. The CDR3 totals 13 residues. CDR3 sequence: CASVGTVSYEQYF. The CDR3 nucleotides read TGTGCCAGCGTAGGGACAGTCTCCTACGAGCAGTACTTC.

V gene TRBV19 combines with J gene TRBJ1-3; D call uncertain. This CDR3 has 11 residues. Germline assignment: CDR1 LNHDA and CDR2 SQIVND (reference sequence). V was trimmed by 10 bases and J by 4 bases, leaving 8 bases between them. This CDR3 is CATRTGNTIYF. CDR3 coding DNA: TGTGCCACTAGAACGGGAAACACCATATATTTT.

CDR3 protein: CASSIGIGDSNEQFF. CDR3 nucleotides: TGTGCCAGTAGTATAGGCATAGGGGATAGCAATGAGCAGTTCTTC. The gene calls are TRBV19 and TRBJ2-1; possible D gene TRBD1, 5 bases. Germline V gene lookup returns CDR1 LNHDA and CDR2 SQIVND (reference sequence). The CDR3 is 15 amino acids. Trimming removed 1 base at V and 6 bases at J, with 13 bases between. Full variable domain (remainder filled in from reference TRBV19 and TRBJ2-1): DGGITQSPKYLFRKEGQNVTLSCEQNLNHDAMYWYRQDPGQGLRLIYYSQIVNDFQKGDIAEGYSVSREKKESFPLTVTSAQKNPTAFYLCASSIGIGDSNEQFFGPGTRLTVL.

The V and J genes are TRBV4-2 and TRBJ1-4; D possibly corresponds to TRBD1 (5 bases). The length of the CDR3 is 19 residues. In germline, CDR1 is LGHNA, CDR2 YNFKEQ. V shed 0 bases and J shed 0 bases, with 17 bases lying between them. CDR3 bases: TGTGCCAGCAGCCAAGACGCCGCGGGAAGGGGCGCAACTAATGAAAAACTGTTTTTT. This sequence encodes CASSQDAAGRGATNEKLFF.

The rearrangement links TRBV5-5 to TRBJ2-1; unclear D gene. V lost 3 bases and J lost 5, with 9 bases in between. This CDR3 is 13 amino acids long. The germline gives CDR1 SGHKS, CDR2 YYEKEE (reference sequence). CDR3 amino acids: CASSSYYDNEQFF. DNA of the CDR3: TGTGCCAGCAGCTCCTACTATGACAATGAGCAGTTCTTC.

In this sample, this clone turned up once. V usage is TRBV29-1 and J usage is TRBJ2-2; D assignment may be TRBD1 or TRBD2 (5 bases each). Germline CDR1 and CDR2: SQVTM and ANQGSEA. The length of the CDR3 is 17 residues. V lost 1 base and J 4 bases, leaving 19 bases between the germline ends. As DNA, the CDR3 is TGCAGCGTTGAAGCCGGTGTGCTTTTTGGGGGCACCGGGGAGCTGTTTTTT. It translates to CSVEAGVLFGGTGELFF.

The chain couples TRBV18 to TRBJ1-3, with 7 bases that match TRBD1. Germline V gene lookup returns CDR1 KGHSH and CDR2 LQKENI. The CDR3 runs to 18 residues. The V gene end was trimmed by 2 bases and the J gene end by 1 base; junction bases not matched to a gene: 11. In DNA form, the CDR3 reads TGTGCCAGCTCACCATACCTTATGGTGACAGGGTCTGGAAACACCATATATTTT. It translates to CASSPYLMVTGSGNTIYF.